There are many counts of the clone carrying this T cell receptor (beta chain). Its antigen is unidentified. These data are taken from a study of human T cells and chemical hapten exposure. On the study more broadly: The patch tests put 0.01% DPC on the skin of the upper back and were read 6 days later. Per-sample TCR yields varied mainly from small pooled library volume differences. A patient group, mainly female, showed alopecia areata, totalis or universalis. Study-level findings and limits: PT1 expanded TCR counts and patch test score correlated positively.

MiXCR, applied by TCRdb to the RACE reads, yields one record per CDR3 protein. The repertoire includes approximately 370,000 distinct CDR3 sequences, 5.5% of them detected once, and about 8.2% sits in the top ten. As to time point: pre-sensitization, week 0. Treatment reported: therapeutic diphenylcyclopropenone sensitization with weekly scalp DPC. Germline V CDR1 and CDR2: MNHEY, SVGEGT. There are 14 residues in the CDR3. V lost 7 bases and J 0 bases, leaving 10 bases between the germline ends. The TCR comes from a woman in her late teens or twenties with alopecia areata. Some clones in this sample may be carry-over from other donors' samples. This chain joins TRBV6-2 or TRBV6-3 and TRBJ2-1, with D possibly called TRBD1 or TRBD2 (5 bases each). The input for sequencing was whole blood, taken in connection with sensitization to the hapten diphenylcyclopropenone (DPC). This CDR3 reads CASKGRDSYNEQFF. The CDR3 DNA follows: TGTGCCAGCAAGGGACGGGACTCCTACAATGAGCAGTTCTTC.